This TCR beta chain was sequenced during a study of T-cell reconstitution after alpha-beta-depleted transplantation in children. A TCRbeta library incorporating unique molecular identifiers was prepared. Using its own MiXCR run on the PCR reads, TCRdb lists one record per CDR3 protein. The sample carries some 300,000 distinct CDR3 sequences, about a tenth recorded once. General study results and limits: The main origin of T-cell counts and diversity one year after transplant was newly produced T cells. Reported findings indicate that, about two months after transplant, alpha-beta T cells came from several hundred expanded clones, which were derived from non-depleted graft cells.

In this sample, this clonotype turned up many times. Its antigen remains unidentified. CDR3 length: 16 amino acids. V lost 0 bases to trimming and J lost 0 bases; unmatched junction nucleotides: 0. The germline V gene encodes CDR1 SGDLS and CDR2 YYNGEE. The starting material was PBMCs, obtained before TCRalphabeta/CD19-depleted stem cell transplant. This receptor was obtained from a boy in the first two years of life with acute myeloid leukemia, due to receive a stem cell transplant. The genes are TRBV9 and TRBJ2-1, with 10 bases matching TRBD2. The DNA for the CDR3 is TGTGCCAGCAGCGTAGGACTAGCGGGCTCCTACAATGAGCAGTTCTTC. It is translated as CASSVGLAGSYNEQFF.